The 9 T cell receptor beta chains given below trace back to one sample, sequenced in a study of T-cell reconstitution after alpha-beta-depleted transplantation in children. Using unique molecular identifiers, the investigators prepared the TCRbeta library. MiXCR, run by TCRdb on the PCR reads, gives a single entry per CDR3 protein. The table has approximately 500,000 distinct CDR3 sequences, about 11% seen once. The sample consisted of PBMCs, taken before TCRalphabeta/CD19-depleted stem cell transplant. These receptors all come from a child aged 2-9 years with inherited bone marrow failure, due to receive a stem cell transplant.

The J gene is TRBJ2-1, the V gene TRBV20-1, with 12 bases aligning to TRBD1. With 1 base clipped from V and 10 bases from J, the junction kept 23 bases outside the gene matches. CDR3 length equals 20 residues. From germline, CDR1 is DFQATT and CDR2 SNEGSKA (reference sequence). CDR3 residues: CSARVPPGTGGAGGPGEQFF. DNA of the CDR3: TGCAGTGCTAGAGTGCCCCCCGGGACAGGGGGCGCGGGAGGGCCTGGGGAGCAGTTCTTC.

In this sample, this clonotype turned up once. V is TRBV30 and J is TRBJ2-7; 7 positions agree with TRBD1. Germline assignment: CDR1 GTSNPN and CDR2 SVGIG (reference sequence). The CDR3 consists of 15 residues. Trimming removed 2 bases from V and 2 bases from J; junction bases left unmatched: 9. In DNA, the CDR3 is TGTGCCTGGAGTCCAACCGACAGGGTTCCCTACGAGCAGTACTTC. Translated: CAWSPTDRVPYEQYF. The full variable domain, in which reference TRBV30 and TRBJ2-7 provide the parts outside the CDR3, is SQTIHQWPATLVQPVGSPLSLECTVEGTSNPNLYWYRQAAGRGLQLLFYSVGIGQISSEVPQNLSASRPQDRQFILSSKKLLLSDSGFYLCAWSPTDRVPYEQYFGPGTRLTVT.

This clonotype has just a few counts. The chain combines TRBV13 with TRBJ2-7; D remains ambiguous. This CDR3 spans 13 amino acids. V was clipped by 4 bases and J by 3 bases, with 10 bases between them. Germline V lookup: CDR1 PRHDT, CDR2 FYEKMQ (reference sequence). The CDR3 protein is CASSYSGLYEQYF. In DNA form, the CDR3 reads TGTGCCAGCAGCTACTCCGGTCTCTACGAGCAGTACTTC.

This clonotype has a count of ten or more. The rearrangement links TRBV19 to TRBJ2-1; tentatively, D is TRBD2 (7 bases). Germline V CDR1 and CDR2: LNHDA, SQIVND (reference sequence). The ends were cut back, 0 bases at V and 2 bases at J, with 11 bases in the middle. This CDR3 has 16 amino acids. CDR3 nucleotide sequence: TGTGCCAGTAGTATAGACCCCGGGGGGCCCTACAATGAGCAGTTCTTC. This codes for CASSIDPGGPYNEQFF. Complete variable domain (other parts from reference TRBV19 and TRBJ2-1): DGGITQSPKYLFRKEGQNVTLSCEQNLNHDAMYWYRQDPGQGLRLIYYSQIVNDFQKGDIAEGYSVSREKKESFPLTVTSAQKNPTAFYLCASSIDPGGPYNEQFFGPGTRLTVL.

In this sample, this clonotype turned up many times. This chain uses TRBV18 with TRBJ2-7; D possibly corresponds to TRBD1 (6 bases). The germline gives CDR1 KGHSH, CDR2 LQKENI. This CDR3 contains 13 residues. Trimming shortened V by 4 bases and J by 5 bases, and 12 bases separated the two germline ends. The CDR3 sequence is CASSLNSGDEQYF. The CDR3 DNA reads TGTGCCAGCTCACTTAACTCAGGGGACGAGCAGTACTTC.

The CDR3 here is CASSLGVGDDREQYF. Written as DNA, the CDR3 is TGTGCCAGCAGCTTAGGGGTCGGGGACGACCGCGAGCAGTACTTC. The gene calls are TRBV11-1 and TRBJ2-7; either TRBD1 or TRBD2 may fit D (5 bases each). CDR3 length: 15 residues. V gave up 1 base and J gave up 6 bases, with 16 bases separating them. Per germline, CDR1 SGHAT and CDR2 FQDESV (reference sequence).

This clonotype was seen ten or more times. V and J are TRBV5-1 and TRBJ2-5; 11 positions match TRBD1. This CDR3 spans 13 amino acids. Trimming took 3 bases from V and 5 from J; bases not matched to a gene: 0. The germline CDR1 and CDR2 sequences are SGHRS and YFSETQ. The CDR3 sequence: CASSWDRGETQYF. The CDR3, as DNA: TGCGCCAGCAGCTGGGACAGGGGGGAGACCCAGTACTTC. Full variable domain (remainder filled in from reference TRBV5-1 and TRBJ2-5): KAGVTQTPRYLIKTRGQQVTLSCSPISGHRSVSWYQQTPGQGLQFLFEYFSETQRNKGNFPGRFSGRQFSNSRSEMNVSTLELGDSALYLCASSWDRGETQYFGPGTRLLVL.

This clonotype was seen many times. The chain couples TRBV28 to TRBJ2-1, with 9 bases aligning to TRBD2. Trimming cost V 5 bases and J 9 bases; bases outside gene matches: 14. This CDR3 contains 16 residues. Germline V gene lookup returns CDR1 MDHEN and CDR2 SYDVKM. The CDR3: CASSPEGLAPEGEQFF. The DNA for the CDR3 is TGTGCCAGCAGTCCCGAAGGACTAGCGCCGGAGGGTGAGCAGTTCTTC. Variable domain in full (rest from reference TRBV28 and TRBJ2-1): DVKVTQSSRYLVKRTGEKVFLECVQDMDHENMFWYRQDPGLGLRLIYFSYDVKMKEKGDIPEGYSVSREKKERFSLILESASTNQTSMYLCASSPEGLAPEGEQFFGPGTRLTVL.

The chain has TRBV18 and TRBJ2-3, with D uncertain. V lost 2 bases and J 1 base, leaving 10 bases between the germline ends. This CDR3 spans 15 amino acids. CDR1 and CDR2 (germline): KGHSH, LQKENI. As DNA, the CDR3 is TGTGCCAGCTCACCAGGGATGTGGGGCACAGATACGCAGTATTTT. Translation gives CASSPGMWGTDTQYF. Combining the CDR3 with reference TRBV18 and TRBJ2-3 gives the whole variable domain NAGVMQNPRHLVRRRGQEARLRCSPMKGHSHVYWYRQLPEEGLKFMVYLQKENIIDESGMPKERFSAEFPKEGPSILRIQQVVRGDSAAYFCASSPGMWGTDTQYFGPGTRLTVL.